A single sample gave rise to the 10 T cell receptor beta chains below, sequenced in a study of Graves' ophthalmopathy and Graves' hyperthyroidism. RNA transcripts served as template for amplifying TCR beta CDR3 sequences. The authors performed first-round RT-PCR with HTBI primers and then a second-round multiplex PCR. TCRdb re-called the multiplex PCR reads through MiXCR, storing one row per CDR3 protein. The sample lists under 350,000 distinct CDR3 sequences, roughly 17% seen once, with about 12% in the top ten. Sequencing was carried out using peripheral blood. These receptors originate from an adult man with Graves' ophthalmopathy.

In this sample, this clonotype turned up many times. The chain links TRBV3-1 to TRBJ2-1; possible D gene TRBD1, 6 bases. CDR1 and CDR2 (germline): LGHDT, YNNKEL (reference sequence). This CDR3 region has 14 residues. V was trimmed by 0 bases and J by 3 bases, leaving 6 bases between them. Here the CDR3 reads CASSQEDSYNEQFF. In DNA form, the CDR3 reads TGTGCCAGCAGCCAAGAGGACAGCTACAATGAGCAGTTCTTC.

This clonotype was seen ten or more times. The rearrangement uses TRBV2 and TRBJ2-7; 8 bases align to TRBD1. Trimming removed 7 bases from V and 5 bases from J; junction bases left unmatched: 7. This CDR3 has 13 residues. The germline CDR1 and CDR2 sequences are SNHLY and FYNNEI. The CDR3 bases are TGTGCCAGCACGCCGGACAGGGAAGACGAGCAGTACTTC. It is translated as CASTPDREDEQYF.

This clonotype was found many times. V is TRBV20-1 and J is TRBJ1-6; 11 bases are a match to TRBD1. This CDR3 has 15 residues. Germline CDR1 and CDR2: DFQATT and SNEGSKA (reference sequence). V lost 6 bases to trimming and J lost 7 bases; unmatched junction nucleotides: 8. The CDR3 region has the DNA TGCAGTGCCGGGACAGGGGGAATCAAAAATTCACCCCTCCACTTT. Encoded protein: CSAGTGGIKNSPLHF.

The J gene is TRBJ2-5, the V gene TRBV7-2; 8 bases map to TRBD2. CDR3 length: 15 amino acids. J lost 2 bases, V lost 5 bases, and 7 bases had no gene match. CDR1 and CDR2 (germline): SGHTA, FQGNSA. The CDR3, as DNA: TGTGCCAGCAGCCCCGGGACTAGAAAACAAGAGACCCAGTACTTC. Its protein product is CASSPGTRKQETQYF.

The chain uses TRBV15 and TRBJ1-2; tentative D call: TRBD1 (5 bases). V dropped 5 bases and J dropped 2 bases, with 18 bases sitting between them. Germline V gives CDR1 LNHNV, CDR2 YYDKDF (reference sequence). This CDR3 has 16 residues. The CDR3 DNA follows: TGTGCCACCAGCCCCTCTCATGGGGCAGCCAACTATGGCTACACCTTC. Amino acids: CATSPSHGAANYGYTF.

This clonotype was recorded at least ten times. The chain joins TRBV6-1 to TRBJ1-5; D possibly corresponds to TRBD1 (6 bases). There are 13 residues in the CDR3. Germline lookup yields CDR1 MNHNS and CDR2 SASEGT. V shed 10 bases and J shed 3 bases, with 13 bases lying between them. The CDR3 protein is CAISRDNNQPQHF. CDR3 DNA sequence: TGTGCCATCTCTCGGGACAACAATCAGCCCCAGCATTTT.

This clonotype came up many times. CDR3 DNA: TGTGCCAGCAGTTTAGGTACAGGGTGGAATTTGAACTATGGCTACACCTTC. Translated, it gives CASSLGTGWNLNYGYTF. The chain employs TRBV28 and TRBJ1-2, with D possibly TRBD1 on 6 matching bases. The germline CDR1 and CDR2 sequences are MDHEN and SYDVKM. There are 17 residues in the CDR3. The V and J ends lost 2 bases and 2 bases respectively, with 18 bases between them.

On this clonotype: At one end, the junction sequence differs from germline, possibly due to a read error. The rearrangement links TRBV4-3 to TRBJ2-4; D tentatively fits TRBD1 or TRBD2 (5 bases each). The CDR3 extends over 16 amino acids. The V gene's germline CDR1 is LGHNA and CDR2 YSLEER. CDR3: CASSQVPGAGENIRYF. CDR3 DNA: TGCGCCAGCAGCCAAGTTCCCGGGGCCGGAGAAAACATTCGGTACTTC.

This clonotype was seen ten or more times. This rearrangement joins TRBV24-1 to TRBJ2-7, with TRBD2 matching over 8 bases. CDR1 is KGHDR and CDR2 is SFDVKD in the germline V gene. The CDR3 has 16 residues. Losses at the gene ends were 2 bases for V and 0 bases for J; bases not matched to a gene: 5. CDR3 nucleotide sequence: TGTGCCACCAGTGATTCGCGCGGGACTAGCTCCTACGAGCAGTACTTC. Translation: CATSDSRGTSSYEQYF.

At least ten counts were recorded for this clonotype. In nucleotides, the CDR3 is TGTGCCAGTAGCCCCCGAGGCCTGCTAGAGACCCAGTACTTC. It specifies CASSPRGLLETQYF. This sequence joins TRBV19 and TRBJ2-5, with D unclear. V lost 6 bases and J lost 4, with 15 bases in between. Germline V gene data show CDR1 as LNHDA and CDR2 as SQIVND (reference sequence). The CDR3 is 14 amino acids. The full variable domain, with the rest looked up from reference TRBV19 and TRBJ2-5, is DGGITQSPKYLFRKEGQNVTLSCEQNLNHDAMYWYRQDPGQGLRLIYYSQIVNDFQKGDIAEGYSVSREKKESFPLTVTSAQKNPTAFYLCASSPRGLLETQYFGPGTRLLVL.